A selection of T cell receptor beta chains follows, all from one sample in a study of T-cell reconstitution after alpha-beta-depleted transplantation in children. TCRdb redid the calling of the PCR reads with MiXCR, one entry per CDR3 protein. Among 450,000 to 700,000 distinct CDR3 sequences listed, approximately 30% were seen once. Sample: PBMCs, taken before TCRalphabeta/CD19-depleted stem cell transplant. Source of these receptors: a boy under two years old with Wiskott-Aldrich syndrome, due to receive a stem cell transplant. CDR3s leave out the opening cysteine and the closing phenylalanine or tryptophan.

TRBV20-1	TRBJ1-6	SADPGQGNNSPLH
TRBV20-1	TRBJ1-2	SAHDYGYT
TRBV6-1	TRBJ2-7	ASSVWVAPLSYEQY
TRBV27	TRBJ2-7	ASSREGTGSLYEQY
TRBV5-1	TRBJ2-5	ASRGRTGYQETQY
TRBV11-2	TRBJ2-5	ATSAGYQETQY
TRBV9	TRBJ1-3	ASSERTVGNTIY
TRBV5-1	TRBJ2-1	ASSSPPGGGYYNEQF
TRBV5-1	TRBJ2-1	ASSYGTGIYNEQF
TRBV5-1	TRBJ2-3	ASSFNPPTDTQY
TRBV14	TRBJ2-7	ASSSGPSREQY
TRBV12-5	TRBJ1-1	ASGKGRQLNTEAF
TRBV25-1	TRBJ1-4	ASSEVLPGWGSTNEKLF
TRBV7-9	TRBJ2-1	ASSSNRDNNEQF
TRBV12-3/TRBV12-4	TRBJ2-1	ASTRTSGVYNEHF
TRBV6-1	TRBJ2-7	ARNGPVTYEQY
TRBV5-1	TRBJ1-1	ASSWGTGDAEAF
TRBV28	TRBJ1-2	ASLSFGTGLNYGYT
TRBV11-2	TRBJ2-1	ASSLDRTGGNEQF
TRBV6-1	TRBJ1-5	ASSAPGQGNQPQH
TRBV7-3	TRBJ2-1	ASSLRGSREQF
TRBV20-1	TRBJ1-5	SASEGVQPQH
TRBV29-1	TRBJ2-5	SARQRASGSGRETQY
TRBV29-1	TRBJ2-7	SVSGTSGLYEQY
TRBV5-1	TRBJ2-1	ASSFRGGGNEQF
TRBV27	TRBJ2-1	ASRGTGTSGRNEQF
TRBV5-1	TRBJ2-7	ASREYIDYEQY